This paragraph reports one T cell receptor (beta chain). Its specificity is unknown. The data belong to a study of human T cells and chemical hapten exposure. Study-wide results and limits: TCRs exceeding a frequency of 1 in 1000 stayed unchanged under DPC sensitization.

Individual cDNA molecules (in the library) carried attached unique molecular identifiers. Each CDR3 protein gets one entry after TCRdb re-called the RACE reads with MiXCR. This sample yields some 120,000 distinct CDR3 sequences, of which about 9% are seen a single time; around 1.7% belongs to the top ten. Time point specified: healthy volunteer bleed at 2 weeks. The authors' total RNA extraction used unfractionated whole blood. Sequencing was performed on whole blood. The TCR was taken from a male donor in good health. Some clones in this sample may be carry-over from other donors' samples.

The CDR3 DNA sequence: TGTGCCAGCAGCGGACAGGGAAACATTCAGTACTTC. It translates to CASSGQGNIQYF. The rearrangement joins TRBV6-2 or TRBV6-3 to TRBJ2-4; 8 nucleotides align to TRBD1. V shed 6 bases, J shed 6 bases, and the junction held 1 base outside the gene matches. CDR1 is MNHEY, CDR2 SVGEGT, per germline. The CDR3 extends over 12 amino acids.